Sequencing of this T cell receptor beta chain was carried out in a study of shared clonotypes between healthy human individuals. The V end lost 0 bases, the J end lost 8 bases, and 11 bases lay between the germline ends. Germline V lookup: CDR1 SGHRS, CDR2 YFSETQ. The CDR3 is 14 residues long. With CCR7-negative CD45RA+ TemRA cells, CD45RO+ cells were combined in CD8 memory. The method was immunoSEQ multiplex PCR; TCRdb's version includes in-frame clones alone and lacks a portion of them. The table shows about 110,000 clones, with over 65% occurring only once. This clone has a single count. This may arise from a read error, as a much more abundant clone is one base away.

The sample taken for sequencing was memory CD8+ T cells sorted from blood. Sample subset: CD45RO+ cells pooled with CCR7-negative TemRA cells. The TCR comes from a woman in her thirties in good health. This chain links TRBV5-1 with TRBJ1-4; a weak D match, TRBD1 (5 bases). As DNA, the CDR3 is TGCGCCAGCAGCTTGGAGCAGGGCGGGGAAAAACTGTTTTTT. Protein sequence: CASSLEQGGEKLFF.